The rows below give T cell receptor beta chains drawn from one sample of a study of T-cell reconstitution after alpha-beta-depleted transplantation in children. TCRdb passed the PCR reads through MiXCR, listing each CDR3 protein once. Among approximately 640,000 distinct CDR3 sequences listed, 15% to 20% were seen once. The source material was PBMCs from the stem cell graft donor, sampled from the stem cell graft. The receptors were sampled from a human donor who donated a stem cell graft to a child with acute myeloid leukemia. The CDR3 runs from the conserved cysteine through the conserved F or W. D genes are given only for firm matches. Rows give clone size only sometimes, using once, few, many, or a class for an expanded clone.

CDR3 DNA: TGCAGTGCTAGTCAGATGCGGGGGGATCTTGGGGATCAGCCCCAGCATTTT
CDR3 protein: CSASQMRGDLGDQPQHF
clone size: few
V gene: TRBV20-1
D gene: -
J gene: TRBJ1-5

CDR3 DNA: TGTGCCAGCAGCCCAAGGGGGGAAACGTACGAGCAGTACTTC
CDR3 protein: CASSPRGETYEQYF
clone size: -
V gene: TRBV9
D gene: -
J gene: TRBJ2-7

CDR3 DNA: TGTGCCAGCAGGTCGACAGGGTTCACACCTGGAAACACCATATATTTT
CDR3 protein: CASRSTGFTPGNTIYF
clone size: -
V gene: TRBV28
D gene: TRBD1
J gene: TRBJ1-3

CDR3 DNA: TGCAGTGCCCCAGTGGGTAGGCATGGCTACACCTTC
CDR3 protein: CSAPVGRHGYTF
clone size: few
V gene: TRBV20-1
D gene: -
J gene: TRBJ1-2

CDR3 DNA: TGTGCCAGCAGCTGGGTGGGGGCAAAACTGTTTTTT
CDR3 protein: CASSWVGAKLFF
clone size: few
V gene: TRBV7-2
D gene: -
J gene: TRBJ1-4

CDR3 DNA: TGCAGTGCTAGAGGAAGGGGCAACTATAATTCACCCCTCCACTTT
CDR3 protein: CSARGRGNYNSPLHF
clone size: many
V gene: TRBV20-1
D gene: -
J gene: TRBJ1-6

CDR3 DNA: TGTGCCAGCAGTCCCCGGGGCGGGGGGCTCAATGAGCAGTTCTTC
CDR3 protein: CASSPRGGGLNEQFF
clone size: -
V gene: TRBV7-2
D gene: TRBD2
J gene: TRBJ2-1

CDR3 DNA: TGTGCCAGCGGGGGACACACATATGGCTACACCTTC
CDR3 protein: CASGGHTYGYTF
clone size: many
V gene: TRBV12-3/TRBV12-4
D gene: -
J gene: TRBJ1-2

CDR3 DNA: TGTGCCACCAGTTCCAACACAGATACGCAGTATTTT
CDR3 protein: CATSSNTDTQYF
clone size: many
V gene: TRBV24-1
D gene: -
J gene: TRBJ2-3

CDR3 DNA: TGCAGCGTTGCGGGTCGGGGGGGCCCCGGCAATGAGCAGTTCTTC
CDR3 protein: CSVAGRGGPGNEQFF
clone size: few
V gene: TRBV29-1
D gene: TRBD2
J gene: TRBJ2-1

CDR3 DNA: TGCAGCGTTGAAGGGGACAGGGGCTTCGACGAGCAGTACTTC
CDR3 protein: CSVEGDRGFDEQYF
clone size: many
V gene: TRBV29-1
D gene: TRBD1
J gene: TRBJ2-7

CDR3 DNA: TGCGCCAGCAGCCAAGATACAGGGAGGCCATACGGGCCCCAGCATTTT
CDR3 protein: CASSQDTGRPYGPQHF
clone size: -
V gene: TRBV4-1
D gene: -
J gene: TRBJ1-5

CDR3 DNA: TGTGCCAGCAGTGAGGGGGTAAACAATCAGCCCCAGCATTTT
CDR3 protein: CASSEGVNNQPQHF
clone size: few
V gene: TRBV6-1
D gene: -
J gene: TRBJ1-5

CDR3 DNA: TGCAGTGCTAGAGGCCCTCTTCCCCACACCAGCTCCTACAATGAGCAGTTCTTC
CDR3 protein: CSARGPLPHTSSYNEQFF
clone size: few
V gene: TRBV20-1
D gene: -
J gene: TRBJ2-1

CDR3 DNA: TGTGCCAGCAGTGAAGGGACAGGGGGTGAAAAACTGTTTTTT
CDR3 protein: CASSEGTGGEKLFF
clone size: -
V gene: TRBV25-1
D gene: TRBD1
J gene: TRBJ1-4

CDR3 DNA: TGTGCCACCGGGTCACAGAGACCACCCACAGATACGCAGTATTTT
CDR3 protein: CATGSQRPPTDTQYF
clone size: few
V gene: TRBV15
D gene: -
J gene: TRBJ2-3

CDR3 DNA: TGCAGCGTTGAGGGACACCTATCCCCCTACGAGCAGTACTTC
CDR3 protein: CSVEGHLSPYEQYF
clone size: many
V gene: TRBV29-1
D gene: -
J gene: TRBJ2-7

CDR3 DNA: TGTGCCAGACAGGGAGAAGGCGGGGAGCTGTTTTTT
CDR3 protein: CARQGEGGELFF
clone size: -
V gene: TRBV7-6
D gene: -
J gene: TRBJ2-2

CDR3 DNA: TGTGCCAGCCTGACAGGGGGTCGACAAGAGACCCAGTACTTC
CDR3 protein: CASLTGGRQETQYF
clone size: few
V gene: TRBV7-9
D gene: TRBD1
J gene: TRBJ2-5

CDR3 DNA: TGTGCCAGCAGGGATCCGGGACTAGCGGGGGCTATCTTCCTCACCGATACGCAGTATTTT
CDR3 protein: CASRDPGLAGAIFLTDTQYF
clone size: many
V gene: TRBV11-2
D gene: TRBD2
J gene: TRBJ2-3

CDR3 DNA: TGTGCCTGGAGTGAAGGGACAGGCTACGAGCAGTACTTC
CDR3 protein: CAWSEGTGYEQYF
clone size: -
V gene: TRBV30
D gene: TRBD1
J gene: TRBJ2-7

CDR3 DNA: TGTGCCAGCAGCTCCCCCGGGACAGGGAATGGCTACACCTTC
CDR3 protein: CASSSPGTGNGYTF
clone size: many
V gene: TRBV7-2
D gene: TRBD1
J gene: TRBJ1-2

CDR3 DNA: TGTGCCAGCAGCTTAGAACAGGGGAGGGGGACTGAAGCTTTCTTT
CDR3 protein: CASSLEQGRGTEAFF
clone size: -
V gene: TRBV11-2
D gene: TRBD1
J gene: TRBJ1-1

CDR3 DNA: TGCAGTGCCCAGGACAGGGGGACTCATCCCTACGAGCAGTACTTC
CDR3 protein: CSAQDRGTHPYEQYF
clone size: many
V gene: TRBV20-1
D gene: TRBD1
J gene: TRBJ2-7

CDR3 DNA: TGCAGTGCTACGCCCGACAATGAAAAACTGTTTTTT
CDR3 protein: CSATPDNEKLFF
clone size: many
V gene: TRBV20-1
D gene: -
J gene: TRBJ1-4

CDR3 DNA: TGCAGTGCTAGAGACCCTTTAGCGGGGGCCGAAGAGACCCAGTACTTC
CDR3 protein: CSARDPLAGAEETQYF
clone size: many
V gene: TRBV20-1
D gene: TRBD2
J gene: TRBJ2-5

CDR3 DNA: TGTGCCAGCAGCTTAGCTCTAGCGCCTAACCAAGAGACCCAGTACTTC
CDR3 protein: CASSLALAPNQETQYF
clone size: -
V gene: TRBV7-2
D gene: -
J gene: TRBJ2-5

CDR3 DNA: TGCAGTGCTGATCCTCCCCGGGACACAAAGTCGTGGACCCAGTACTTC
CDR3 protein: CSADPPRDTKSWTQYF
clone size: few
V gene: TRBV20-1
D gene: -
J gene: TRBJ2-5

CDR3 DNA: TGTGCCAGCAGCTTAGGAGGACAGGGGGCCCGCTACAATGAGCAGTTCTTC
CDR3 protein: CASSLGGQGARYNEQFF
clone size: -
V gene: TRBV7-2
D gene: TRBD1
J gene: TRBJ2-1

CDR3 DNA: TGCAGTGCTGGGCTATATGGCTACACCTTC
CDR3 protein: CSAGLYGYTF
clone size: many
V gene: TRBV20-1
D gene: -
J gene: TRBJ1-2

CDR3 DNA: TGTGCCAGCAGCCCGATGACAGGCTACAATGAGCAGTTCTTC
CDR3 protein: CASSPMTGYNEQFF
clone size: -
V gene: TRBV5-4
D gene: -
J gene: TRBJ2-1

CDR3 DNA: TGTGCCAGCAGTGAGGGGGGACAGCTCTATAATTCACCCCTCCACTTT
CDR3 protein: CASSEGGQLYNSPLHF
clone size: -
V gene: TRBV25-1
D gene: TRBD1
J gene: TRBJ1-6

CDR3 DNA: TGTGCCAGCAGCCAAGATCCGAGACTAGCGGGCCAAGAGACCCAGTACTTC
CDR3 protein: CASSQDPRLAGQETQYF
clone size: many
V gene: TRBV4-2
D gene: TRBD2
J gene: TRBJ2-5

CDR3 DNA: TGCAGTGCTAGGGATCCTTCTCATAGCAATCAGCCCCAGCATTTT
CDR3 protein: CSARDPSHSNQPQHF
clone size: many
V gene: TRBV20-1
D gene: -
J gene: TRBJ1-5

CDR3 DNA: TGTGCCAGCAATCGGGACAGGATCACTGAAGCTTTCTTT
CDR3 protein: CASNRDRITEAFF
clone size: few
V gene: TRBV28
D gene: TRBD1
J gene: TRBJ1-1

CDR3 DNA: TGTGCCAGCAGCTTCACAGGGGACGCGGAGACCCAGTACTTC
CDR3 protein: CASSFTGDAETQYF
clone size: many
V gene: TRBV5-5
D gene: TRBD1
J gene: TRBJ2-5

CDR3 DNA: TGCAGTGCTAGCGGGACAGGGACCTTAATCAAATACTTC
CDR3 protein: CSASGTGTLIKYF
clone size: many
V gene: TRBV20-1
D gene: TRBD1
J gene: TRBJ2-7

CDR3 DNA: TGCAGTGCTGGGCTTCGGGCCGCTTCTTACTACACCTTC
CDR3 protein: CSAGLRAASYYTF
clone size: many
V gene: TRBV20-1
D gene: -
J gene: TRBJ1-2

CDR3 DNA: TGCAGCTTCTCCGGGCAGGGCAGCTCTGGGGCCAACGTCCTGACTTTC
CDR3 protein: CSFSGQGSSGANVLTF
clone size: -
V gene: TRBV20-1
D gene: -
J gene: TRBJ2-6